A single sample gave rise to the 14 T cell receptor beta chains below, sequenced in a study of blood T cell repertoires in COVID-19. Method: immunoSEQ multiplex PCR; TCRdb's copy keeps in-frame clones and lacks some. The profile shows around 250,000 clones, about 91% of them singletons. The sample comprised peripheral blood. The receptors shown here come from a woman in her thirties or forties who had recovered from COVID-19.

The V and J genes are TRBV5-1 and TRBJ2-7; 8 bases agree with TRBD1. The junction had 10 bases not matched to a gene; V was cut back by 4 bases and J by 7 bases. The CDR3 contains 14 residues. Germline V gene data show CDR1 as SGHRS and CDR2 as YFSETQ. The CDR3, as DNA: TGCGCCAGCAGCGACGCCGGGACAGGCAGGGAGCAGTACTTC. Its translation is CASSDAGTGREQYF.

This clone occurred once. This chain links TRBV3-1 (or the pseudogene TRBV3-2) with TRBJ2-5; 8 positions agree with TRBD1. Germline V lookup: CDR1 LGHDT, CDR2 YNNKEL (reference sequence). V dropped 2 bases and J dropped 4; count of bases not matched to a gene: 18. This CDR3 is built from 19 residues. Here the CDR3 reads CASSQNSPETGEWGETQYF. The CDR3 DNA sequence: TGTGCCAGCAGCCAAAATTCTCCCGAGACAGGGGAATGGGGAGAGACCCAGTACTTC.

This clone was seen just once. This chain uses TRBV6-2 or TRBV6-3 with TRBJ2-7, with 7 bases matching TRBD2. This CDR3 is built from 15 residues. Losses at the gene ends were 6 bases for V and 4 bases for J; bases not matched to a gene: 12. Germline assignment: CDR1 MNHEY and CDR2 SVGEGT. The chain's CDR3 is CASSTGGAGFYEQYF. CDR3 in DNA: TGTGCCAGCAGCACCGGGGGAGCGGGATTTTACGAGCAGTACTTC.

The rearrangement uses TRBV18 and TRBJ1-2; perhaps TRBD1 as D (6 bases). This CDR3 has 15 residues. The germline V gene has CDR1 KGHSH and CDR2 LQKENI. With 0 bases removed from V and 6 bases from J, the gap between germline ends came to 14 bases. The CDR3 DNA reads TGTGCCAGCTCACCACCGTCTGGGGGCAAGGATGGCTACACCTTC. Its translation is CASSPPSGGKDGYTF. The complete variable domain, with remaining parts taken from reference TRBV18 and TRBJ1-2, reads NAGVMQNPRHLVRRRGQEARLRCSPMKGHSHVYWYRQLPEEGLKFMVYLQKENIIDESGMPKERFSAEFPKEGPSILRIQQVVRGDSAAYFCASSPPSGGKDGYTFGSGTRLTVV.

This clone has a single count. This rearrangement joins TRBV25-1 to TRBJ1-1; a weak D match, TRBD1 (5 bases). This CDR3 region has 15 residues. The V gene lost 6 bases and the J gene lost 2 bases, with 16 bases spanning the gap. Looked up from germline, CDR1 is MGHDK and CDR2 is SYGVNS. This CDR3 is CASRGTHRFNTEAFF. The CDR3 DNA is TGTGCCAGCAGGGGAACGCACAGGTTTAACACTGAAGCTTTCTTT.

The gene calls are TRBV29-1 and TRBJ1-1; the D is unclear. Trimming stripped 7 bases from V and 1 base from J, with 10 bases between. The CDR3 runs to 12 residues. Germline CDR1 and CDR2: SQVTM and ANQGSEA. The CDR3 loop reads CSALTENTEAFF. Here the CDR3 DNA reads TGCAGCGCCTTGACTGAGAACACTGAAGCTTTCTTT.

This chain connects TRBV4-3 to TRBJ1-5; D call uncertain. Trimming removed 2 bases at V and 8 bases at J, with 19 bases between. The CDR3 contains 16 residues. Germline CDR1 and CDR2: LGHNA and YSLEER. The CDR3 reads CASSQTALGGFKPQHF. The CDR3 coding sequence is TGCGCCAGCAGCCAAACCGCACTCGGAGGTTTCAAGCCCCAGCATTTT.

The chain combines TRBV4-2 with TRBJ2-3, with D tentatively TRBD2 (6 bases). The V gene lost 0 bases and the J gene lost 7 bases, with 14 bases spanning the gap. Germline CDR1 LGHNA, CDR2 YNFKEQ. The CDR3 has 15 residues. The CDR3 loop is CASSQDLGGLNTQYF. The CDR3 DNA reads as TGTGCCAGCAGCCAAGATCTGGGGGGTTTAAATACGCAGTATTTT.

The CDR3 loop is CASSYYRDRGFYEQYF. The DNA of the CDR3 is TGTGCCAGCAGTTACTACCGGGACAGGGGGTTTTACGAGCAGTACTTC. The V gene is TRBV6-5, the J gene TRBJ2-7; TRBD1 matches at 11 bases. CDR3 size: 16 residues. The V and J ends lost 1 base and 4 bases, in that order; junction bases with no gene match: 6. Per the germline V gene, CDR1 is MNHEY and CDR2 is SVGAGI.

The chain has TRBV5-6 and TRBJ2-2, with 9 nucleotides matching TRBD2. The CDR3 is 18 amino acids. Germline lookup yields CDR1 SGHDT and CDR2 YYEEEE. V was clipped by 4 bases and J by 1 base; unmatched bases: 11. CDR3 coding DNA: TGTGCCAGCAGCCCCGGGGTAGCGGGAGTAGGGAACACCGGGGAGCTGTTTTTT. This codes for CASSPGVAGVGNTGELFF.

This chain uses TRBV6-5 with TRBJ2-7; 11 bases agree with TRBD1. The V gene end was trimmed by 5 bases and the J gene end by 5 bases; junction bases not matched to a gene: 8. The CDR3 runs 15 residues. Per the germline V gene, CDR1 is MNHEY and CDR2 is SVGAGI. The CDR3 region has the DNA TGTGCCAGCAGTCCCGGGACAGGGGGACTGAACGAGCAGTACTTC. Encoded protein: CASSPGTGGLNEQYF.

V and J are TRBV5-1 and TRBJ1-3; D not resolved. The CDR3 extends over 14 amino acids. Germline CDR1 reads SGHRS; CDR2 reads YFSETQ. The V end lost 0 bases, the J end lost 4 bases, and 8 bases lay between the germline ends. The chain's CDR3 is CASSLAGIGNTIYF. As DNA, the CDR3 is TGCGCCAGCAGCTTGGCGGGGATCGGAAACACCATATATTTT. The whole variable domain, remainder taken from reference TRBV5-1 and TRBJ1-3, is KAGVTQTPRYLIKTRGQQVTLSCSPISGHRSVSWYQQTPGQGLQFLFEYFSETQRNKGNFPGRFSGRQFSNSRSEMNVSTLELGDSALYLCASSLAGIGNTIYFGEGSWLTVV.

The chain recombines TRBV5-1 with TRBJ1-2; 10 positions match TRBD1. V gave up 5 bases and J gave up 9 bases; unmatched junction bases: 19. CDR3 length: 17 amino acids. Germline V gene lookup returns CDR1 SGHRS and CDR2 YFSETQ. CDR3 sequence: CASSRQGPDRGLESYTF. DNA of the CDR3: TGCGCCAGCAGTCGACAGGGCCCCGACAGGGGGCTGGAAAGCTACACCTTC.

The chain links TRBV7-2 to TRBJ2-5, with 14 bases that match TRBD2. CDR3 length equals 15 residues. J was trimmed by 5 bases and V by 5 bases; bases with no gene match: 4. Germline lookup yields CDR1 SGHTA and CDR2 FQGNSA. CDR3 amino acids: CASSRGLAGAETQYF. DNA for the CDR3: TGTGCCAGCAGCCGGGGACTAGCGGGAGCCGAGACCCAGTACTTC.